This TCR beta chain is from a study of T cells in Graves' hyperthyroidism and ophthalmopathy. In this sample, this clonotype turned up many times. Germline loops: CDR1 DFQATT, CDR2 SNEGSKA (reference sequence). The CDR3 consists of 13 residues. Amplification targeted TCR beta CDR3 regions from RNA transcripts. HTBI primers were the set used in a first-round RT-PCR of the TCR CDR3. TCRdb fed the multiplex PCR reads into MiXCR, producing one record per CDR3 protein. The sample contains about 50,000 distinct CDR3 sequences, around half of which appear only once. The source of this sequence is a woman aged 45-65 years with Graves' hyperthyroidism. The chain carries TRBV20-1 and TRBJ1-1, with 7 bases lining up with TRBD1. The sequenced material came from peripheral blood or thyroid tissue (not recorded which). CDR3 nucleotide sequence: TGCAGGACACAGGGGTTCCGGAACACTGAAGCTTTCTTT. Translated, it gives CRTQGFRNTEAFF.